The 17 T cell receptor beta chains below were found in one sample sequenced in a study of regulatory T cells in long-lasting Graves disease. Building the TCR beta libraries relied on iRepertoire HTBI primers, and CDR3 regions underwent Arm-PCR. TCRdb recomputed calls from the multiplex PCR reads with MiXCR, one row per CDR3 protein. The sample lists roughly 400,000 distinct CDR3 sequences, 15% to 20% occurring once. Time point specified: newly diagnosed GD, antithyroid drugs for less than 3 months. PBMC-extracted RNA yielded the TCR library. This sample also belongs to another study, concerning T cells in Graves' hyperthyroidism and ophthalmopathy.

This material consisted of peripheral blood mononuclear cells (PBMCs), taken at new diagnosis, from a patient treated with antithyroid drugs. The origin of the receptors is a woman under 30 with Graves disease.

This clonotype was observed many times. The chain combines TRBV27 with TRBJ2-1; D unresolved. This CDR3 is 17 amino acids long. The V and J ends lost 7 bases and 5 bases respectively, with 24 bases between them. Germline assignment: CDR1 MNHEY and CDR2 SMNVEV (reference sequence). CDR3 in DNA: TGTGCCAGCACCACCGTAAACTACCCCTCCAGGCACAATGAGCAGTTCTTC. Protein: CASTTVNYPSRHNEQFF.

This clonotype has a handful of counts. As DNA, the CDR3 is TGTGCCAGCAGTTCTTTACCGGGACAGGGGGTTTACGAGCAGTACTTC. The encoded protein is CASSSLPGQGVYEQYF. The V gene is TRBV5-6, the J gene TRBJ2-7; 11 positions match TRBD1. This CDR3 has 16 residues. With V trimmed by 5 bases and J by 4 bases, 11 bases remained unmatched. From germline, CDR1 is SGHDT and CDR2 YYEEEE.

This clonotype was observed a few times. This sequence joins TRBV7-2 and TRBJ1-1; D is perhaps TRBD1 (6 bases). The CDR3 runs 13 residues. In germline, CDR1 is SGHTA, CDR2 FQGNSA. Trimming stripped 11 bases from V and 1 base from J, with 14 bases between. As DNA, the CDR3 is TGTGCCCTTACAGGGCTTAGGAACACTGAAGCTTTCTTT. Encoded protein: CALTGLRNTEAFF.

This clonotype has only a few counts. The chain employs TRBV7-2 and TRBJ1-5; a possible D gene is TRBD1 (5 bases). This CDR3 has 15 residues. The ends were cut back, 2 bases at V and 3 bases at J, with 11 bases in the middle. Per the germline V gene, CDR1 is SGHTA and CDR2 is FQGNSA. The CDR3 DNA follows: TGTGCCAGCAGCTTAAGGGGAGGCACCAATCAGCCCCAGCATTTT. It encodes CASSLRGGTNQPQHF.

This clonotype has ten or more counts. The CDR3 sequence: CASRTPGSSYEQYF. The CDR3 nucleotides read TGTGCCAGCAGGACCCCCGGGAGCTCCTACGAGCAGTACTTC. The chain couples TRBV28 to TRBJ2-7; a weak D match, TRBD2 (6 bases). The length of the CDR3 is 14 residues. Germline values: CDR1 MDHEN, CDR2 SYDVKM. Trimming took 6 bases from V and 0 from J, leaving 12 bases between them.

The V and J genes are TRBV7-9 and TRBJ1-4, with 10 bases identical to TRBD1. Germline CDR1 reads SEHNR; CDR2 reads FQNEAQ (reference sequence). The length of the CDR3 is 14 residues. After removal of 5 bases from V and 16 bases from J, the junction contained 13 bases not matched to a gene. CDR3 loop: CASSKTGGSTVPFF. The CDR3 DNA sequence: TGTGCCAGCAGCAAGACAGGGGGCTCTACAGTGCCGTTTTTT. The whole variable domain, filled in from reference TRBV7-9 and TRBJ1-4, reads DTGVSQNPRHKITKRGQNVTFRCDPISEHNRLYWYRQTLGQGPEFLTYFQNEAQLEKSRLLSDRFSAERPKGSFSTLEIQRTEQGDSAMYLCASSKTGGSTVPFFGSGTQLSVL.

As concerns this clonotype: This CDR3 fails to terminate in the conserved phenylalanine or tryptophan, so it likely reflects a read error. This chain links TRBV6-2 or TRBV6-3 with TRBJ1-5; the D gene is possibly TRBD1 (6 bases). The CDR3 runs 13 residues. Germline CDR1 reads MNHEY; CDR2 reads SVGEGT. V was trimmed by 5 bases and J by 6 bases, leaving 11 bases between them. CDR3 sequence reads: CASSRTVIQPQHL. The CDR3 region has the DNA TGTGCCAGCAGTCGGACAGTGATTCAGCCCCAGCATCTT.

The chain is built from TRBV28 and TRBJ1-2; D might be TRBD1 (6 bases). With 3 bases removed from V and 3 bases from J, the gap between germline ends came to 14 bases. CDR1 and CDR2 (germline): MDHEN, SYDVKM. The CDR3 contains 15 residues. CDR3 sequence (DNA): TGTGCCAGCAGTTTCGCTGGGGGGCGCTACTATGGCTACACCTTC. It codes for CASSFAGGRYYGYTF.

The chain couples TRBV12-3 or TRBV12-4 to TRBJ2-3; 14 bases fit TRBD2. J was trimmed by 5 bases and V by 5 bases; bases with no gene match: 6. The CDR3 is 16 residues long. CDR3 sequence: CASSPRLAGGVDTQYF. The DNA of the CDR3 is TGTGCCAGCAGTCCCCGACTAGCGGGAGGGGTAGATACGCAGTATTTT.

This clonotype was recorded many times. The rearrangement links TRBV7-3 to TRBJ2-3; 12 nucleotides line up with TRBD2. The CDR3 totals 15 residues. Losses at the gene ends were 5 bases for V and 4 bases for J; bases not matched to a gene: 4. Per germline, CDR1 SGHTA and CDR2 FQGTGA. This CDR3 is CASSPTSGRPDTQYF. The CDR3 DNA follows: TGTGCCAGCAGCCCGACTAGCGGGAGACCAGATACGCAGTATTTT.

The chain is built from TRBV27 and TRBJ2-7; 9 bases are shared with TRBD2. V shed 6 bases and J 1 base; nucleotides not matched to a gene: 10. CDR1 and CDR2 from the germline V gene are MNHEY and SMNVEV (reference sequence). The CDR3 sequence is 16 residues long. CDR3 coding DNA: TGTGCCAGCAGCCACCTTAGCGGGAGAACGTCCTACGAGCAGTACTTC. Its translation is CASSHLSGRTSYEQYF.

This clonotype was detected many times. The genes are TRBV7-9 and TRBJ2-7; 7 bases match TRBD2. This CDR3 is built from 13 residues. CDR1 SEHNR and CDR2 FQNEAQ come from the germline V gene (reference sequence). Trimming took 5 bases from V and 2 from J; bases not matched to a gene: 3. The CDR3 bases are TGTGCCAGCAGCCCGGGACTAACCTACGAGCAGTACTTC. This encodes CASSPGLTYEQYF.

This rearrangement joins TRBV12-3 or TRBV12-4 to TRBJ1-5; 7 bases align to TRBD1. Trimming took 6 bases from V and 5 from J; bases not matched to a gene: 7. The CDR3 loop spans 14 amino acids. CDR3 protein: CASRPTGRDQPQHF. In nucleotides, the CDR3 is TGTGCCAGCAGGCCGACAGGGCGGGATCAGCCCCAGCATTTT.

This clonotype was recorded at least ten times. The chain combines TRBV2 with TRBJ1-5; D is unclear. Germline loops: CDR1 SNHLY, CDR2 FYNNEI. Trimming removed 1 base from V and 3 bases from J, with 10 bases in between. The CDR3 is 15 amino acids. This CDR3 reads CASSEGLKYNQPQHF. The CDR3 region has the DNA TGTGCCAGCAGTGAAGGACTGAAGTACAATCAGCCCCAGCATTTT.

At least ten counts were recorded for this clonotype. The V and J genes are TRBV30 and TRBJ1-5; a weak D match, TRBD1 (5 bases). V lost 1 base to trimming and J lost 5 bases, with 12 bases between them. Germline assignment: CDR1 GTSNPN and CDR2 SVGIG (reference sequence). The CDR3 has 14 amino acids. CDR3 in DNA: TGTGCCTGGAGTGAGGAAAGGGGTGATCAGCCCCAGCATTTT. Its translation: CAWSEERGDQPQHF. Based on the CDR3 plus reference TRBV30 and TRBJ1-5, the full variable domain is SQTIHQWPATLVQPVGSPLSLECTVEGTSNPNLYWYRQAAGRGLQLLFYSVGIGQISSEVPQNLSASRPQDRQFILSSKKLLLSDSGFYLCAWSEERGDQPQHFGDGTRLSIL.

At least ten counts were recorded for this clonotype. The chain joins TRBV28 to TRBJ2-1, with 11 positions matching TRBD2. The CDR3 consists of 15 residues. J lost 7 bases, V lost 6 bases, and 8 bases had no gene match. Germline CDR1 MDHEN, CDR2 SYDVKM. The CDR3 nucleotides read TGTGCCAGCAGACCTACTAGCGGGAGCCGAAATGAGCAGTTCTTC. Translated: CASRPTSGSRNEQFF.

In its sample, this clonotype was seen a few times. This CDR3 is CAWKLAGGRADTQYF. The CDR3 DNA is TGTGCCTGGAAGCTTGCAGGGGGCAGAGCAGATACGCAGTATTTT. The chain links TRBV30 to TRBJ2-3, with TRBD1 matching 8 bases. CDR1 and CDR2 (germline): GTSNPN, SVGIG (reference sequence). The CDR3 is made up of 15 amino acids. The V segment lost 4 bases and the J segment 4 bases; nucleotides outside the gene matches: 10.